Following are 22 T cell receptor beta chains from one sample sequenced in a study of CD8+ T cells in alopecia areata. RNA, once extracted, was reverse transcribed into cDNA for use as the sequencing template. Method: immunoSEQ multiplex PCR; TCRdb's copy keeps in-frame clones and lacks some. In the table there are some 130,000 clones, more than 40% of which are singletons. The material was CD8+ T cells sorted from blood, obtained at week 0. The receptors here all came from a human donor with alopecia areata.

This clone was counted only a few times. The chain combines TRBV19 with TRBJ1-5; 7 bases are shared with TRBD1. The CDR3 totals 15 residues. The J segment lost 4 bases and the V segment lost 7 bases, leaving 10 bases of the junction unmatched. CDR1 and CDR2 (germline): LNHDA, SQIVND (reference sequence). The DNA for the CDR3 is TGTGCCAGTAAACCAGACAGGGCTGGGAATCAGCCCCAGCATTTT. It translates to CASKPDRAGNQPQHF.

The rearrangement joins TRBV29-1 to TRBJ1-1, with D uncertain. Germline V gene lookup returns CDR1 SQVTM and CDR2 ANQGSEA. This CDR3 spans 12 amino acids. The ends were cut back, 6 bases at V and 7 bases at J, with 15 bases in the middle. CDR3 amino acids: CSVPGAEDEAFF. CDR3 in DNA: TGCAGCGTCCCGGGAGCCGAGGATGAAGCTTTCTTT.

Only one count was recorded for this clone. The chain uses TRBV4-2 and TRBJ2-1; possibly TRBD1 or TRBD2 for D (5 bases each). The V gene lost 6 bases and the J gene lost 0 bases, with 21 bases spanning the gap. This CDR3 has 18 amino acids. Germline CDR1 reads LGHNA; CDR2 reads YNFKEQ. The CDR3 sequence is CASSLGFGASSSYNEQFF. CDR3 sequence (DNA): TGTGCCAGCAGTTTAGGGTTCGGGGCTTCGAGCTCCTACAATGAGCAGTTCTTC.

The rearrangement joins TRBV23-1 to TRBJ1-5, with D maybe TRBD1 (5 bases). TRBV23-1 is treated as an ORF (open reading frame) with a function not yet certain. This CDR3 is built from 19 residues. Trimming shortened V by 6 bases and J by 0 bases, and 24 bases separated the two germline ends. The CDR3 is CASRFAGRSRINSNQPQHF. CDR3 coding DNA: TGCGCCAGCAGATTCGCAGGGCGATCTCGAATCAATAGCAATCAGCCCCAGCATTTT.

This clone has only one observation. The chain couples TRBV4-2 to TRBJ1-6; D call uncertain. The germline V and J ends were trimmed by 4 bases and 9 bases, with 19 bases remaining between them. The germline V gene has CDR1 LGHNA and CDR2 YNFKEQ. The CDR3 contains 16 residues. The CDR3 loop is CASSPAAAPLSSPLHF. The CDR3 DNA follows: TGTGCCAGCAGCCCCGCGGCCGCACCTCTAAGTTCACCCCTCCACTTT.

This clone was seen more than once but under ten times. The chain combines TRBV15 with TRBJ1-4; 7 bases fit TRBD1. V shed 0 bases and J 6 bases; nucleotides not matched to a gene: 7. This CDR3 is 16 amino acids long. CDR1 and CDR2 from the germline V gene are LNHNV and YYDKDF (reference sequence). CDR3 sequence reads: CATSREGQASDEKLFF. CDR3 DNA sequence: TGTGCCACCAGCAGAGAAGGACAGGCCAGCGATGAAAAACTGTTTTTT.

V and J are TRBV29-1 and TRBJ2-1; D call uncertain. V was pared by 1 base and J by 10 bases, with 8 bases between. The CDR3 is 11 amino acids. Germline CDR1 SQVTM, CDR2 ANQGSEA. CDR3 DNA sequence: TGCAGCGTTGAAGGAGTTCCAGAGCAGTTCTTC. As protein: CSVEGVPEQFF.

Here the CDR3 DNA reads TGTGCCAGCAGTGAGGGCAGGGGGTATGACCAGCCCCAGCATTTT. Translated: CASSEGRGYDQPQHF. The chain combines TRBV2 with TRBJ1-5; 7 bases are shared with TRBD1. This CDR3 has 15 residues. The germline gives CDR1 SNHLY, CDR2 FYNNEI. The V segment lost 3 bases and the J segment 7 bases; nucleotides outside the gene matches: 9.

This sequence joins TRBV27 and TRBJ2-2; D is unclear. The V and J ends lost 4 bases and 4 bases respectively, with 13 bases between them. The CDR3 has 15 amino acids. Germline values: CDR1 MNHEY, CDR2 SMNVEV (reference sequence). The CDR3 is CASSSLGIRTGELFF. DNA of the CDR3: TGTGCCAGCAGTTCTTTAGGGATTCGCACCGGGGAGCTGTTTTTT.

The chain uses TRBV5-6 and TRBJ2-5, with 7 bases matching TRBD2. The length of the CDR3 is 15 residues. Germline values: CDR1 SGHDT, CDR2 YYEEEE. V shed 0 bases, J shed 2 bases, and the junction held 4 bases outside the gene matches. The CDR3 sequence is CASSLELAIQETQYF. CDR3 DNA sequence: TGTGCCAGCAGCTTGGAACTAGCGATACAAGAGACCCAGTACTTC.

The table lists this clone with a few counts. J is TRBJ2-1 and V is TRBV7-6, with 8 positions matching TRBD2. V was clipped by 5 bases and J by 7 bases; unmatched bases: 10. Per germline, CDR1 SGHVS and CDR2 FNYEAQ. The length of the CDR3 is 15 residues. The CDR3 loop reads CASSRTSGGRNEQFF. For the CDR3, the DNA is TGTGCCAGCAGCCGTACTAGCGGAGGAAGGAATGAGCAGTTCTTC.

The CDR3 coding sequence is TGTGCCAGCAGCTCTCCGGGATTCACCTACGAGCAGTACTTC. It is translated as CASSSPGFTYEQYF. The chain carries TRBV5-6 and TRBJ2-7; maybe TRBD2 (5 bases). V dropped 3 bases and J dropped 2 bases, with 12 bases sitting between them. This CDR3 contains 14 residues. Germline values: CDR1 SGHDT, CDR2 YYEEEE. Full variable domain (remainder filled in from reference TRBV5-6 and TRBJ2-7): DAGVTQSPTHLIKTRGQQVTLRCSPKSGHDTVSWYQQALGQGPQFIFQYYEEEERQRGNFPDRFSGHQFPNYSSELNVNALLLGDSALYLCASSSPGFTYEQYFGPGTRLTVT.

The chain joins TRBV5-4 to TRBJ2-7; TRBD1 matches 7 bases. After removal of 1 base from V and 6 bases from J, the junction contained 4 bases not matched to a gene. This CDR3 has 13 amino acids. Germline CDR1 and CDR2: SGHNT and YYREEE (reference sequence). CDR3 nucleotides: TGTGCCAGCAGCTTGCTTGACAGGGCCGAGCAGTACTTC. Its translation: CASSLLDRAEQYF.

The rearrangement joins TRBV7-9 to TRBJ2-7, with D possibly called TRBD1 or TRBD2 (5 bases each). From germline, CDR1 is SEHNR and CDR2 FQNEAQ (reference sequence). Trimming removed 7 bases from V and 0 bases from J, with 13 bases in between. The CDR3 loop spans 14 amino acids. CDR3 in DNA: TGTGCCAGCACCGGGGACGCGAGCTCCTACGAGCAGTACTTC. Residues: CASTGDASSYEQYF.

The chain couples TRBV7-3 to TRBJ2-1, with 11 bases identical to TRBD2. Germline values: CDR1 SGHTA, CDR2 FQGTGA. The V and J ends lost 2 bases and 5 bases, in that order; junction bases with no gene match: 2. The CDR3 spans 15 residues. For the CDR3, the DNA is TGTGCCAGCAGCTTACTAGCGGGGGGTGACAATGAGCAGTTCTTC. It specifies CASSLLAGGDNEQFF.

There are a few counts of this clone. The chain carries TRBV27 and TRBJ1-6; 7 bases are shared with TRBD1. This CDR3 has 12 residues. The ends lost 6 bases at V and 10 bases at J; junction bases unmatched: 3. The V gene's germline CDR1 is MNHEY and CDR2 SMNVEV (reference sequence). Here the CDR3 reads CASRTGSSPLHF. The CDR3 DNA reads TGTGCCAGCAGGACAGGGTCGTCACCCCTCCACTTT.

This clone was recorded many times. The J gene is TRBJ1-2, the V gene TRBV30; a weak D match, TRBD1 (5 bases). The CDR3 consists of 10 residues. V lost 8 bases and J lost 4, with 8 bases in between. Germline loops: CDR1 GTSNPN, CDR2 SVGIG (reference sequence). The CDR3 sequence is CAGDGYGYTF. The CDR3 DNA follows: TGTGCCGGGGACGGCTATGGCTACACCTTC.

This clone was counted between two and nine times. V gene TRBV19 combines with J gene TRBJ1-6; D call uncertain. V lost 2 bases to trimming and J lost 3 bases, with 11 bases between them. Per germline, CDR1 LNHDA and CDR2 SQIVND (reference sequence). The CDR3 runs 16 residues. CDR3 bases: TGTGCCAGTAGTATAATGGCAGGAGGCTATAATTCACCCCTCCACTTT. Its translation: CASSIMAGGYNSPLHF.

This chain uses TRBV7-8 with TRBJ2-7; D gene ambiguous. This CDR3 spans 14 amino acids. V lost 5 bases, J lost 0 bases, and 11 bases lay in between. The germline gives CDR1 SGHVS, CDR2 FQNEAQ. CDR3 sequence: CASSPLGNSYEQYF. The CDR3 DNA follows: TGTGCCAGCAGCCCATTAGGAAACTCCTACGAGCAGTACTTC.

The gene calls are TRBV5-1 and TRBJ2-3; 7 nucleotides agree with TRBD1. CDR1 and CDR2 (germline): SGHRS, YFSETQ. V lost 4 bases and J lost 2; bases outside the gene matches: 10. This CDR3 contains 16 residues. The CDR3 here is CASSEGQPPYTDTQYF. The CDR3 coding sequence is TGCGCCAGCAGCGAGGGACAGCCCCCTTACACAGATACGCAGTATTTT.

The genes are TRBV29-1 and TRBJ1-6; a possible D gene is TRBD1 (5 bases). Germline V gene data show CDR1 as SQVTM and CDR2 as ANQGSEA. Deletions cut 4 bases from V and 8 bases from J, with 9 bases between. The CDR3 is 12 amino acids. CDR3 sequence: CSVGTGDSPLHF. The CDR3 coding sequence is TGCAGCGTTGGTACAGGAGATTCACCCCTCCACTTT.

The rearrangement links TRBV4-1 to TRBJ2-5; 7 bases fit TRBD1. Germline V gene data show CDR1 as MGHRA and CDR2 as YSYEKL. J was trimmed by 4 bases and V by 2 bases; bases with no gene match: 7. The CDR3 has 15 residues. CDR3 nucleotide sequence: TGCGCCAGCAGCCAAATACAGGGGAGCGGAGAGACCCAGTACTTC. This sequence encodes CASSQIQGSGETQYF.